This T cell receptor (beta chain) was profiled in a study of regulatory T cells in long-lasting Graves disease. Study-wide findings and caveats: Persistent patients shared more public clonotypes (roughly 3,000) than newly diagnosed patients (approximately 960).

Time point in this sample: newly diagnosed GD, antithyroid drugs for less than 3 months. RNA extracted from PBMCs served as the sequencing template. Arm-PCR of CDR3 regions and iRepertoire HTBI primers were the basis on which TCR beta libraries were built. TCRdb recomputed calls from the multiplex PCR reads with MiXCR, one row per CDR3 protein. There are 400,000 to 550,000 distinct CDR3 sequences in the sample; 15% occur only once, and roughly 17% lies in the top ten. The table lists this clonotype with many counts. Its antigen is still unknown. The V end lost 0 bases, the J end lost 2 bases, and 8 bases lay between the germline ends. This CDR3 has 14 residues. CDR1 SGHDT and CDR2 YYEEEE come from the germline V gene. This same sample was also taken into another study, of T cells in Graves' hyperthyroidism and ophthalmopathy. That publication notes: First-round RT-PCR targeting the TCR CDR3 was performed with the HTBI primer set. Among thyroid clonotypes expanded above 0.001, most also appeared in blood.

This sequence was found in a woman in her twenties or thirties with Graves disease. The rearrangement uses TRBV5-6 and TRBJ2-5; a weak D match, TRBD2 (5 bases). This specimen consisted of peripheral blood mononuclear cells (PBMCs), obtained at new diagnosis, from a patient treated with antithyroid drugs. The CDR3 bases are TGTGCCAGCAGCTTGGGGGAGAGTCAAGAGACCCAGTACTTC. Its translation is CASSLGESQETQYF.